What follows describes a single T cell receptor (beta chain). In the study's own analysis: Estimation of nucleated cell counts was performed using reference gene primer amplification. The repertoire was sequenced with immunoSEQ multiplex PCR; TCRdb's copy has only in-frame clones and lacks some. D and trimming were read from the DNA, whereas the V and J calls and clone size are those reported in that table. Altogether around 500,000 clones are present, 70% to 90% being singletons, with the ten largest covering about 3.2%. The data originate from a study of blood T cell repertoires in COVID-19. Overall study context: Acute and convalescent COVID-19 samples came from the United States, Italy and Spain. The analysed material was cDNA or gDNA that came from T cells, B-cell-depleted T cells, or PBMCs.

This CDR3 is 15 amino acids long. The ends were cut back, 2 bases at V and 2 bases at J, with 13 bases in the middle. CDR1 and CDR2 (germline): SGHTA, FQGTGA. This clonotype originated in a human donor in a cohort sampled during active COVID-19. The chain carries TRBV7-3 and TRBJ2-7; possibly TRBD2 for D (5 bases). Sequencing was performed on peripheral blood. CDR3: CASSLGVGDAYEQYF. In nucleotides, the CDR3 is TGTGCCAGCAGCTTAGGGGTGGGAGACGCCTACGAGCAGTACTTC.